The rows below give T cell receptor beta chains drawn from one sample of a study of T cell changes during pregnancy in multiple sclerosis. Sequencing was performed with immunoSEQ multiplex PCR; in TCRdb, only in-frame clones are kept and a portion is missing. The data show tens of thousands of clones, roughly 89% seen once. Sequenced here: peripheral blood, sampled in the second trimester of pregnancy. Receptor source: a female donor with multiple sclerosis, enrolled in a pregnancy study. Both conserved end residues are part of each CDR3. The D gene is left open where the match is weak. Clone size is not always given. Where it is, it says once, few, many or a class for expanded clones.

-	TRBD2	TRBV5-4	TRBJ2-1	CASSLPLVMGLAVNEQFF	TGTGCCAGCAGCTTGCCCCTGGTGATGGGACTAGCTGTCAATGAGCAGTTCTTC
-	-	TRBV5-6	TRBJ2-1	CASSVRYSYNEQFF	TGTGCCAGCAGCGTGCGATACTCCTACAATGAGCAGTTCTTC
-	-	TRBV7-9	TRBJ2-2	CASSKTGNTGELFF	TGTGCCAGCAGCAAGACAGGGAACACCGGGGAGCTGTTTTTT
-	-	TRBV18	TRBJ2-5	CASSSQETQYF	TGTGCCAGCTCATCGCAAGAGACCCAGTACTTC
-	TRBD2	TRBV7-8	TRBJ2-3	CASSWRLAGDLDTQYF	TGTGCCAGCAGCTGGCGACTAGCGGGAGATTTGGATACGCAGTATTTT
-	TRBD1	TRBV30	TRBJ1-2	CAWGQGASGYTF	TGTGCCTGGGGACAGGGGGCTTCTGGCTACACCTTC
-	-	TRBV7-2	TRBJ2-5	CASSSLGGEETQYF	TGTGCCAGCAGCTCCCTAGGGGGGGAAGAGACCCAGTACTTC
-	-	TRBV29-1	TRBJ1-2	CSVGSNLYGYTF	TGCAGCGTTGGTAGCAACCTCTATGGCTACACCTTC
-	-	TRBV7-9	TRBJ2-5	CASSSTGIWETQYF	TGTGCCAGCAGCTCGACAGGTATTTGGGAGACCCAGTACTTC
-	TRBD1	TRBV7-2	TRBJ2-7	CASSLGTGKPYEQYF	TGTGCCAGCAGCTTAGGGACAGGGAAGCCCTACGAGCAGTACTTC
-	TRBD1	TRBV7-9	TRBJ1-5	CASSSGQGTTPQHF	TGTGCCAGCAGCTCCGGACAGGGCACGACGCCCCAGCATTTT
-	TRBD1	TRBV11-1	TRBJ2-7	CASSPNPGQGAYEQYF	TGTGCCAGCAGCCCTAACCCGGGACAGGGGGCGTACGAGCAGTACTTC
-	-	TRBV6-6	TRBJ1-5	CASRRGGLGNQPQHF	TGTGCCAGCAGACGGGGGGGACTGGGCAATCAGCCCCAGCATTTT
-	TRBD2	TRBV10-3	TRBJ2-1	CAIRNSGGGALNEQFF	TGTGCCATCAGGAATAGCGGGGGTGGGGCTTTAAATGAGCAGTTCTTC
-	-	TRBV21-1	TRBJ2-5	CASSRAGPGEETQYF	TGTGCCAGCAGCAGGGCGGGCCCTGGGGAAGAGACCCAGTACTTC
-	TRBD2	TRBV2	TRBJ2-5	CASRPTSGVQETQYF	TGTGCCAGCAGGCCGACTAGCGGGGTTCAAGAGACCCAGTACTTC
-	TRBD2	TRBV7-3	TRBJ2-5	CASSNSGGSGETQYF	TGTGCCAGCAGCAATTCGGGAGGATCGGGAGAGACCCAGTACTTC
-	TRBD2	TRBV29-1	TRBJ2-2	CSVELLAANTGELFF	TGCAGCGTTGAACTACTAGCGGCGAACACCGGGGAGCTGTTTTTT
-	TRBD2	TRBV11-3	TRBJ2-4	CASSDPGLAGGDLAKNIQYF	TGTGCCAGCAGCGACCCGGGACTAGCGGGGGGGGATCTAGCCAAAAACATTCAGTACTTC
-	-	TRBV7-8	TRBJ1-1	CASSLDWGGTEAFF	TGTGCCAGCAGCTTAGACTGGGGGGGAACTGAAGCTTTCTTT
once	-	TRBV7-9	TRBJ1-2	CASSYYLEGYTF	TGTGCCAGCAGCTATTATTTAGAGGGCTACACCTTC
-	-	TRBV10-3	TRBJ2-6	CAILPSGANVLTF	TGTGCCATCCTCCCTTCTGGGGCCAACGTCCTGACTTTC
-	TRBD2	TRBV5-5	TRBJ2-3	CASSLKGLAGPGGTDTQYF	TGTGCCAGCAGCTTGAAAGGACTAGCGGGACCTGGAGGCACAGATACGCAGTATTTT
-	-	TRBV29-1	TRBJ1-2	CTAGATRGYTF	TGCACGGCGGGTGCGACGAGGGGCTACACCTTC
few	TRBD1	TRBV6-1	TRBJ2-7	CAAKGTGSSVYEQYF	TGTGCCGCAAAGGGGACAGGTAGTTCAGTGTACGAGCAGTACTTC
-	TRBD1	TRBV27	TRBJ1-6	CASSSWTGLSSPLHF	TGTGCCAGCAGCTCGTGGACAGGGTTGAGTTCACCCCTCCACTTT
-	-	TRBV5-1	TRBJ2-5	CASSAHQGVQETQYF	TGCGCCAGCAGCGCACACCAAGGGGTCCAAGAGACCCAGTACTTC
once	TRBD1	TRBV27	TRBJ1-1	CASSLRRTGTEAFF	TGTGCCAGCAGTTTACGTAGGACAGGTACTGAAGCTTTCTTT
few	-	TRBV6-4	TRBJ2-2	CASSRDIGTGELFF	TGTGCCAGCAGCCGGGACATAGGGACCGGGGAGCTGTTTTTT
once	TRBD1	TRBV28	TRBJ1-2	CASSGGTGNGYTF	TGTGCCAGCAGTGGAGGGACAGGTAATGGCTACACCTTC
-	TRBD2	TRBV7-2	TRBJ2-7	CASSLAPSGGYEQYF	TGTGCCAGCAGCTTAGCCCCTAGCGGGGGATACGAGCAGTACTTC
-	-	TRBV28	TRBJ2-7	CASSLPRQSWGQYF	TGTGCCAGCAGTTTACCAAGACAGTCCTGGGGGCAGTACTTC
-	-	TRBV5-1	TRBJ2-7	CASSRTSSTGVYEQYF	TGCGCCAGCAGCCGAACTAGCTCGACGGGGGTCTACGAGCAGTACTTC
-	-	TRBV18	TRBJ2-3	CASSPYTDTQYF	TGTGCCAGCTCACCTTACACAGATACGCAGTATTTT
-	-	TRBV2	TRBJ1-5	CASSEFPSLSGSYSNQPQHF	TGTGCCAGCAGTGAATTTCCGTCCCTCTCCGGGTCATATAGCAATCAGCCCCAGCATTTT
-	TRBD1	TRBV11-2	TRBJ1-2	CASSSRGQAPNYGYTF	TGTGCCAGCAGCTCCAGAGGACAGGCTCCTAACTATGGCTACACCTTC
-	TRBD1	TRBV6-5	TRBJ1-2	CASSSDPRGQVYGYTF	TGTGCCAGCAGTTCCGATCCCAGGGGGCAGGTCTATGGCTACACCTTC
-	TRBD2	TRBV5-1	TRBJ2-7	CASSLTSSSGLYEQYF	TGCGCCAGCAGCTTGACGTCGTCTAGCGGGTTGTACGAGCAGTACTTC
-	TRBD1	TRBV19	TRBJ1-2	CASKGTGGLYGYTF	TGTGCCAGTAAGGGGACAGGAGGGCTCTATGGCTACACCTTC
-	TRBD1	TRBV5-1	TRBJ1-2	CASSGGQRYDYGYTF	TGCGCCAGCAGCGGGGGACAGAGATACGACTATGGCTACACCTTC
-	TRBD1	TRBV5-4	TRBJ2-1	CASSRTGWGNNEQFF	TGTGCCAGCAGCCGGACAGGGTGGGGGAACAATGAGCAGTTCTTC
-	TRBD1	TRBV7-9	TRBJ2-7	CASSARDSYEQYF	TGTGCCAGCAGCGCTAGGGACAGCTACGAGCAGTACTTC
-	TRBD2	TRBV7-9	TRBJ2-5	CASSLTLAFQETQYF	TGTGCCAGCAGCTTAACACTAGCGTTCCAAGAGACCCAGTACTTC
-	TRBD1	TRBV23-1	TRBJ2-1	CASSTGTGILNEQFF	TGCGCCAGCAGTACTGGGACAGGGATACTAAATGAGCAGTTCTTC
once	-	TRBV9	TRBJ2-7	CASSLSPGVGGEQYF	TGTGCCAGCAGCTTAAGTCCCGGGGTCGGAGGAGAGCAGTACTTC
-	-	TRBV14	TRBJ1-1	CASSQDGLGGSKAFF	TGTGCCAGCAGCCAAGATGGGTTGGGGGGGTCAAAAGCTTTCTTT
-	-	TRBV19	TRBJ1-5	CASSIYRGDSNQPQHF	TGTGCCAGTAGTATTTATCGAGGGGACTCAAATCAGCCCCAGCATTTT
-	TRBD1	TRBV6-1	TRBJ1-2	CASRQPGQGAGGYTF	TGTGCCAGCAGGCAACCGGGACAGGGGGCGGGTGGCTACACCTTC
-	-	TRBV28	TRBJ2-3	CASSAPGHIPDTQYF	TGTGCCAGCAGTGCCCCGGGACATATCCCAGATACGCAGTATTTT
-	-	TRBV5-1	TRBJ1-1	CASSLAAGLNTEAFF	TGCGCCAGCAGCTTGGCCGCCGGTCTGAACACTGAAGCTTTCTTT
-	TRBD2	TRBV11-2	TRBJ2-1	CASSLGAGVGNEQFF	TGTGCCAGCAGCTTAGGAGCGGGAGTAGGAAATGAGCAGTTCTTC
-	TRBD2	TRBV19	TRBJ2-3	CASSISRGGSTDTQYF	TGTGCCAGTAGTATTAGCCGGGGGGGAAGCACAGATACGCAGTATTTT
-	TRBD2	TRBV5-1	TRBJ2-1	CASSMGLASYNEQFF	TGCGCCAGCAGCATGGGACTAGCAAGCTACAATGAGCAGTTCTTC
-	-	TRBV4-1	TRBJ1-4	CASSIYIGGNVKLFF	TGCGCCAGCAGCATCTATATCGGGGGGAATGTAAAACTGTTTTTT
-	-	TRBV6-5	TRBJ2-5	CASDQRRQETQYF	TGTGCCAGCGACCAGCGGAGACAAGAGACCCAGTACTTC